This paragraph reports one T cell receptor (beta chain). Its antigen is not known. This sample was included in a study of T cells in localized non-small cell lung cancer. Overall study results and limits: Owing to sequencing of a solitary tumor region, heterogeneity cannot be discounted. Clonality peaked in uninvolved adjacent lung rather than tumor.

The V end was cut by 6 bases, the J end by 2 bases, with 11 bases between. CDR1 is MNHEY and CDR2 is SVGAGI in the germline V gene. The CDR3 has 15 amino acids. Data came from immunoSEQ multiplex PCR; TCRdb stores just in-frame clones and leaves some out. The repertoire holds some 41,000 clones, with roughly 90% as singletons. Sample: PBMCs, taken before any cancer treatment. The origin of this receptor is a woman aged 35-70 years with stage II lung adenocarcinoma. The chain carries TRBV6-5 and TRBJ2-6; no reliable D call. The CDR3 sequence: CASSLDMAGANVLTF. For the CDR3, the DNA is TGTGCCAGCAGCCTAGACATGGCTGGGGCCAACGTCCTGACTTTC.